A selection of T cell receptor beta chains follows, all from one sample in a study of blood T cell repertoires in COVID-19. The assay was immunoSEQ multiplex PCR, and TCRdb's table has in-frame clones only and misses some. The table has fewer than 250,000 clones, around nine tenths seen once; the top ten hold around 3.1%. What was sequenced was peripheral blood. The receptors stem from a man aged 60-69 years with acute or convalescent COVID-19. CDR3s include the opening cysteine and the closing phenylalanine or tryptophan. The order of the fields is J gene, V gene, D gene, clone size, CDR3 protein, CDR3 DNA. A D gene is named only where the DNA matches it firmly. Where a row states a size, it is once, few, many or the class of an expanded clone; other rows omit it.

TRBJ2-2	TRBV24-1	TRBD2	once	CATENSGGPNTGELFF	TGTGCCACCGAAAATAGCGGGGGGCCAAACACCGGGGAGCTGTTTTTT
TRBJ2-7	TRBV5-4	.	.	CASSRGERDEQYF	TGTGCCAGCAGCAGGGGCGAAAGGGACGAGCAGTACTTC
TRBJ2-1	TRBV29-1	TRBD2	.	CQVAGGPLDEQFF	TGCCAGGTGGCGGGGGGGCCATTGGATGAGCAGTTCTTC
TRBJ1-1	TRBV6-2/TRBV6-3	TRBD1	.	CASSPLDRVVTEAFF	TGTGCCAGCAGTCCCCTAGACAGGGTGGTTACTGAAGCTTTCTTT
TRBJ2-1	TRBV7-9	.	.	CASSPRVANNEQFF	TGTGCCAGCAGCCCCCGGGTGGCTAACAATGAGCAGTTCTTC
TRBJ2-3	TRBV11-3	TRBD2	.	CASSPGTGGLDTQYF	TGTGCCAGCAGCCCAGGAACGGGGGGGCTAGATACGCAGTATTTT
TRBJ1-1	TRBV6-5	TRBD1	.	CASSYTGGKTEAFF	TGTGCCAGCAGTTACACAGGGGGCAAAACTGAAGCTTTCTTT
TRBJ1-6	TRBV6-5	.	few	CASSYVRQDNSPLHF	TGTGCCAGCAGTTACGTGAGACAGGATAATTCACCCCTCCACTTT
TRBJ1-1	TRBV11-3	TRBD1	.	CASSLGQGDTEAFF	TGTGCCAGCAGCTTAGGACAGGGAGACACTGAAGCTTTCTTT
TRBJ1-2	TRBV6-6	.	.	CASSYSGRVPHGYTF	TGTGCCAGCAGTTACTCGGGCAGGGTGCCCCATGGCTACACCTTC
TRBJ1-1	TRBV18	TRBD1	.	CASSPNRGANTEAFF	TGTGCCAGCTCACCCAACAGGGGGGCGAACACTGAAGCTTTCTTT
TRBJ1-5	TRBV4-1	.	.	CASSQQQGRANQPQHF	TGCGCCAGCAGCCAACAGCAGGGCAGGGCCAATCAGCCCCAGCATTTT
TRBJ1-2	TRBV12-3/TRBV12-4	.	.	CASSPDSNYGYTF	TGTGCCAGCAGTCCGGACAGTAACTATGGCTACACCTTC
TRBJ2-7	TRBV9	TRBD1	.	CASSAGTGVLNEQYF	TGTGCCAGCAGCGCCGGGACAGGGGTTCTAAACGAGCAGTACTTC
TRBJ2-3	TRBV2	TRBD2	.	CASSRLGTSGGQSSTDTQYF	TGTGCCAGCAGCCGACTAGGGACTAGCGGGGGGCAATCTAGCACAGATACGCAGTATTTT
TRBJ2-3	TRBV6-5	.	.	CASSYLTSPDTQYF	TGTGCCAGCAGTTACCTTACAAGTCCAGATACGCAGTATTTT
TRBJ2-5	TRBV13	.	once	CASSPSSQETQYF	TGTGCCAGCAGCCCCTCTAGTCAAGAGACCCAGTACTTC
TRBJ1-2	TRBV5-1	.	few	CASSSRGNYGYTF	TGCGCCAGCAGTAGTCGGGGTAACTATGGCTACACCTTC
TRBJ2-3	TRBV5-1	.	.	CASNPSSGTDTQYF	TGCGCCAGCAACCCGTCAAGCGGCACAGATACGCAGTATTTT
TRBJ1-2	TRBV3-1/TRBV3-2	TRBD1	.	CASSQPGQGEGGYGYTF	TGTGCCAGCAGCCAGCCGGGACAGGGGGAGGGTGGGTATGGCTACACCTTC
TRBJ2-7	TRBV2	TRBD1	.	CASSGQGQGAYEQYF	TGTGCCAGCAGTGGGCAGGGACAGGGGGCGTACGAGCAGTACTTC
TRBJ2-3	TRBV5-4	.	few	CASSPAGGGPDTQYF	TGTGCCAGCAGCCCGGCTGGGGGGGGGCCAGATACGCAGTATTTT
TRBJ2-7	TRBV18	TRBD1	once	CASSPPGTGVRYEQYF	TGTGCCAGCTCACCGCCCGGGACAGGGGTTCGGTACGAGCAGTACTTC
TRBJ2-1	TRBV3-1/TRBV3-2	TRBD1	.	CASSSYPGQGISYNEQFF	TGTGCCAGCAGCTCGTACCCGGGACAGGGAATCTCCTACAATGAGCAGTTCTTC
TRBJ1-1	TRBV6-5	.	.	CASSQGLEAFF	TGTGCCAGCAGTCAGGGGTTGGAGGCTTTCTTT
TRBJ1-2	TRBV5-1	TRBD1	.	CASAPGGQGAGGYGYTF	TGCGCCAGCGCTCCCGGGGGACAGGGGGCCGGGGGCTATGGCTACACCTTC
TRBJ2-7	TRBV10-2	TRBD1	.	CARGTGLSYEQYF	TGCGCCAGGGGGACAGGCCTCTCCTACGAGCAGTACTTC
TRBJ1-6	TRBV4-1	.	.	CASSQAGQESSYNSPLHF	TGCGCCAGCAGCCAAGCAGGGCAGGAGAGCTCCTATAATTCACCCCTCCACTTT
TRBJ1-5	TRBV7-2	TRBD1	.	CASSRAGGPNQPQHF	TGTGCCAGCAGCAGAGCAGGGGGCCCCAATCAGCCCCAGCATTTT
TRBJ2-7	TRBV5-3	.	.	CARSAPGSDYEQYF	TGTGCCAGAAGCGCCCCTGGTTCAGATTACGAGCAGTACTTC
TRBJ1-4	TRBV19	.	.	CASSIRRGDDEKLFF	TGTGCCAGTAGTATTCGCAGGGGAGATGATGAAAAACTGTTTTTT
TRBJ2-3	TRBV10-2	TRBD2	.	CASSGKSLAGVSTDTQYF	TGCGCCAGCAGTGGGAAATCCCTGGCGGGGGTGAGCACAGATACGCAGTATTTT
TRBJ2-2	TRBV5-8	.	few	CASRPTGNTGELFF	TGTGCCAGCAGGCCGACAGGGAACACCGGGGAGCTGTTTTTT
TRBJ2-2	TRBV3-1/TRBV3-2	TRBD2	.	CITSPGTSGGLKHRGAVF	TGCATCACCTCCCCTGGGACTAGCGGGGGCCTTAAACACCGGGGAGCTGTTTTT
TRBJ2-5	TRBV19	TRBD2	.	CASSNQAGGVAQYF	TGTGCCAGTAGTAATCAAGCGGGGGGGGTGGCCCAGTACTTC
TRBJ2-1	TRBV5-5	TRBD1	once	CASSSRDRGRDEQFF	TGTGCCAGCAGCTCCCGGGACAGGGGGCGGGATGAGCAGTTCTTC
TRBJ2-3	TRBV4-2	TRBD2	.	CASSQSSGGALDTQYF	TGTGCCAGCAGCCAATCAAGCGGGGGGGCCCTAGATACGCAGTATTTT
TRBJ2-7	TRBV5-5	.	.	CASTSGQYISYEQYF	TGTGCCAGCACGTCTGGACAGTACATCTCCTACGAGCAGTACTTC
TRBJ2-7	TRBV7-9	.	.	CASRPEAPTYEQYF	TGTGCCAGCAGACCCGAGGCGCCGACCTACGAGCAGTACTTC
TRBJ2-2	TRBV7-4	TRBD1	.	CASSLGLTGGRELFF	TGTGCCAGCAGCTTGGGTTTAACAGGGGGCCGGGAGCTGTTTTTT
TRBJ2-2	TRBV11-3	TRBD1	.	CASSARTGFGELFF	TGTGCCAGCAGCGCCCGGACAGGGTTCGGGGAGCTGTTTTTT
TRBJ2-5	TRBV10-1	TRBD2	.	CASSNIQLAGGKETQYF	TGCGCCAGCAGTAACATCCAACTAGCGGGGGGCAAGGAGACCCAGTACTTC
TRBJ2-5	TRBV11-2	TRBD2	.	CASSSPSGGAIGQETQYF	TGTGCCAGCAGCTCACCCAGCGGGGGGGCCATCGGGCAAGAGACCCAGTACTTC
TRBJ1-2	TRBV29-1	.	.	CSVEESRGGYGYTF	TGCAGCGTTGAAGAATCCCGGGGTGGCTATGGCTACACCTTC
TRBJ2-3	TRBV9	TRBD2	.	CASAGAGVTDTQYF	TGTGCCAGCGCGGGAGCGGGGGTCACAGATACGCAGTATTTT
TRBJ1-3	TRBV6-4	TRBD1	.	CASSKGQGPGNTIYF	TGTGCCAGCAGTAAGGGACAGGGCCCAGGAAACACCATATATTTT
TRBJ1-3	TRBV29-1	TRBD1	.	CSVSRTGAGNTIYF	TGCAGCGTTTCAAGGACAGGGGCTGGAAACACCATATATTTT
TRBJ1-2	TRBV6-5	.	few	CASMGGSYGYTF	TGTGCCAGCATGGGGGGGAGCTATGGCTACACCTTC
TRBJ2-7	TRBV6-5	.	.	CASSYSTGIPSYEQYF	TGTGCCAGCAGTTATTCTACAGGGATTCCCTCCTACGAGCAGTACTTC
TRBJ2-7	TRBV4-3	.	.	CASSQDLPLAFLGEQYF	TGCGCCAGCAGCCAAGATCTCCCGCTAGCGTTCCTTGGCGAGCAGTACTTC
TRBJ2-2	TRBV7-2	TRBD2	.	CASSLALAGGPRTGELFF	TGTGCCAGCAGCTTAGCCCTAGCGGGGGGGCCCCGAACCGGGGAGCTGTTTTTT
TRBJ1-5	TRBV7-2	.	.	CASSLWQGSNQPQHF	TGTGCCAGCAGCTTATGGCAGGGAAGCAATCAGCCCCAGCATTTT
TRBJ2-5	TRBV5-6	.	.	CASSSTRAGSQETQYF	TGTGCCAGCAGCTCGACGCGAGCAGGTTCACAAGAGACCCAGTACTTC
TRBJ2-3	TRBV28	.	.	CASSLWWVRGNVGADTQYF	TGTGCCAGCAGTTTATGGTGGGTTCGAGGGAATGTTGGGGCAGATACGCAGTATTTT
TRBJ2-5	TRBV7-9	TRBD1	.	CASSPDRGQETQYF	TGTGCCAGCAGCCCAGACAGGGGTCAAGAGACCCAGTACTTC